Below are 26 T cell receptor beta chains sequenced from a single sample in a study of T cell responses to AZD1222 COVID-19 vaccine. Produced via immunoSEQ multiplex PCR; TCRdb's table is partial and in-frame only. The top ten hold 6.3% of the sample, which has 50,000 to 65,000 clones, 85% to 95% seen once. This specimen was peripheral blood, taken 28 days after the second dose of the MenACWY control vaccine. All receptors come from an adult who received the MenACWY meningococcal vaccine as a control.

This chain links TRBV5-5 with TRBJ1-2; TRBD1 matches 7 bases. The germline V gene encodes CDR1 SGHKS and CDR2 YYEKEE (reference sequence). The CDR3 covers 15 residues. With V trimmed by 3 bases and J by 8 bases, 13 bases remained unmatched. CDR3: CASSYLDRLEKGYTF. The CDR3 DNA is TGTGCCAGCAGCTACTTGGACAGGTTGGAAAAAGGCTACACCTTC.

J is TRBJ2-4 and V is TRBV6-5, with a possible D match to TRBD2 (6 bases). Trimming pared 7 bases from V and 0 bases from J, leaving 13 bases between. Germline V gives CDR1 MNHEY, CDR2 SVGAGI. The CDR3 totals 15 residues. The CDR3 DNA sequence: TGTGCCAGCACCCCCATCGGGGGAGCCAAAAACATTCAGTACTTC. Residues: CASTPIGGAKNIQYF.

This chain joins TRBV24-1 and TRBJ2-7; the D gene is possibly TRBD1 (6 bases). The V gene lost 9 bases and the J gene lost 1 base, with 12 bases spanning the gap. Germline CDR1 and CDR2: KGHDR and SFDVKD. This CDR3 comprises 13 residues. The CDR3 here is CATGPGQSYEQYF. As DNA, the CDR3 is TGTGCCACCGGACCGGGACAATCCTACGAGCAGTACTTC.

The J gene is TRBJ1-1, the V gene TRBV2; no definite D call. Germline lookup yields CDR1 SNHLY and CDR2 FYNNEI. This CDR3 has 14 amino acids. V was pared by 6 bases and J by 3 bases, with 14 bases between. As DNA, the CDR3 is TGTGCCAGCAGAAGGTACCTTTTAGACACTGAAGCTTTCTTT. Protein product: CASRRYLLDTEAFF. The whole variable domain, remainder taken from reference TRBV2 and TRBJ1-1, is EPEVTQTPSHQVTQMGQEVILRCVPISNHLYFYWYRQILGQKVEFLVSFYNNEISEKSEIFDDQFSVERPDGSNFTLKIRSTKLEDSAMYFCASRRYLLDTEAFFGQGTRLTVV.

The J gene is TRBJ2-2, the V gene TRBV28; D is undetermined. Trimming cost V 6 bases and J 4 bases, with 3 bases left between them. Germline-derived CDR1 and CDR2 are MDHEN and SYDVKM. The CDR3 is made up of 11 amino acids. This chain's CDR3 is CASRFTGELFF. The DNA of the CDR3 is TGTGCCAGCAGATTCACCGGGGAGCTGTTTTTT.

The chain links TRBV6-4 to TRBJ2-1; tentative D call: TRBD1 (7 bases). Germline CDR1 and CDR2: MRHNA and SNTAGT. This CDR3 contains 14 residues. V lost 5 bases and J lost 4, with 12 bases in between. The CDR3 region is CASSMEGAYNEQFF. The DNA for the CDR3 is TGTGCCAGCAGTATGGAGGGGGCGTACAATGAGCAGTTCTTC.

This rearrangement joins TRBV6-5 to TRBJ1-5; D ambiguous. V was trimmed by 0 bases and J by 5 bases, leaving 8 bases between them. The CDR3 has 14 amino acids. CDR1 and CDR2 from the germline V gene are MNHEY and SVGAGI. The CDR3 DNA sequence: TGTGCCAGCAGTTACTCGGGTACGGATCAGCCCCAGCATTTT. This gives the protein CASSYSGTDQPQHF.

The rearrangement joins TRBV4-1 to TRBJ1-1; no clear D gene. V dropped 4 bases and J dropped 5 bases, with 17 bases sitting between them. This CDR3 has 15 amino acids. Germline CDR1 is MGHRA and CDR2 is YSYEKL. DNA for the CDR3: TGCGCCAGCAGCCTTTCCCAAAGCGGGTGGACTGAAGCTTTCTTT. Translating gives CASSLSQSGWTEAFF.

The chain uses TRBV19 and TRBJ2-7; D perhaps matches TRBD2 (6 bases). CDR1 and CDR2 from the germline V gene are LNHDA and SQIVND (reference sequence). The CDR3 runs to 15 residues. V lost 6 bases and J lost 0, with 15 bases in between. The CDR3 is CASSLLAQSSYEQYF. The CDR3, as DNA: TGTGCCAGTAGCCTCCTAGCGCAGAGCTCCTACGAGCAGTACTTC.

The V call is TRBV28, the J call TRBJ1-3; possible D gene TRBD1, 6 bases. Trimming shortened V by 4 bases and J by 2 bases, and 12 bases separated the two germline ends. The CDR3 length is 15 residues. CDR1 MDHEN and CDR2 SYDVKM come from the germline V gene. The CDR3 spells CASSSVQGPGNTIYF. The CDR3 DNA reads TGTGCCAGCAGTTCGGTACAGGGTCCTGGAAACACCATATATTTT.

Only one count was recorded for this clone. This chain's CDR3 is CASSYSGGFGYTF. The CDR3 region has the DNA TGTGCCAGCAGTTACTCAGGGGGGTTTGGCTACACCTTC. The J gene is TRBJ1-2, the V gene TRBV6-6; D may be TRBD1 (6 bases). The V gene lost 0 bases and the J gene lost 7 bases, with 9 bases spanning the gap. The CDR3 runs to 13 residues. Germline CDR1 is MNHNY and CDR2 is SVGAGI (reference sequence).

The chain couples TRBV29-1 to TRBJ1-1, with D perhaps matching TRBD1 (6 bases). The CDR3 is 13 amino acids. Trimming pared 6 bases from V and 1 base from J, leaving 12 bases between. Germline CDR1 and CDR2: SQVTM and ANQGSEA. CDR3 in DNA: TGCAGCGTCCTGAGACAGGCGAACACTGAAGCTTTCTTT. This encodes CSVLRQANTEAFF.

The CDR3 region has the DNA TGTGCCAGCAGCCAAGTATGTACAGGCCGGGGTGAAAAACTGTTTTTT. It is translated as CASSQVCTGRGEKLFF. J is TRBJ1-4 and V is TRBV3-1 (or the pseudogene TRBV3-2); perhaps TRBD1 as D (5 bases). The CDR3 runs 16 residues. CDR1 LGHDT and CDR2 YNNKEL come from the germline V gene (reference sequence). V was shortened by 1 base and J by 7 bases, with 16 bases between the two germline ends.

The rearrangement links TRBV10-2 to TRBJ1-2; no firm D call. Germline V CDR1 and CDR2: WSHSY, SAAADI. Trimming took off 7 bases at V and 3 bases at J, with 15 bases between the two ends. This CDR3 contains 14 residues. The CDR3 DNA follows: TGCGCCAGCATTAAGTTCCGGATGGACTATGGCTACACCTTC. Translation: CASIKFRMDYGYTF.

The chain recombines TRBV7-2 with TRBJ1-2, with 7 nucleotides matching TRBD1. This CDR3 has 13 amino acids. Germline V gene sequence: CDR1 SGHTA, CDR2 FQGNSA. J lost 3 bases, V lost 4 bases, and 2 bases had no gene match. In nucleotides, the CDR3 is TGTGCCAGCAGCTCAGGGACAGACTATGGCTACACCTTC. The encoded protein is CASSSGTDYGYTF.

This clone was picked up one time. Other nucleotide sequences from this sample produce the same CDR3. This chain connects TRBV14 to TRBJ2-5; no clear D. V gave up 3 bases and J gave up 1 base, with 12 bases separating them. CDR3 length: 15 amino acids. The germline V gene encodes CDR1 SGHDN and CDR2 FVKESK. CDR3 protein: CASSQLGPSQETQYF. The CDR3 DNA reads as TGTGCCAGCAGCCAGCTGGGCCCCTCCCAAGAGACCCAGTACTTC.

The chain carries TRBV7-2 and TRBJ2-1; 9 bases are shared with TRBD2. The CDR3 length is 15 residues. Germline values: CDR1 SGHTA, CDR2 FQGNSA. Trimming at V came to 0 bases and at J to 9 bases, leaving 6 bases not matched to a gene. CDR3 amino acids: CASSLAASGKGEQFF. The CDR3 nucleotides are TGTGCCAGCAGCTTAGCGGCTAGCGGGAAGGGTGAGCAGTTCTTC.

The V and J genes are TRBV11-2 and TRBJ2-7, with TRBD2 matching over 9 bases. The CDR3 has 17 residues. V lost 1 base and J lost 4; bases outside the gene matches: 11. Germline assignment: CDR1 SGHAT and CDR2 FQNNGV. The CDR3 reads CASSLVRGREGPYEQYF. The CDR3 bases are TGTGCCAGCAGCTTAGTAAGAGGGCGGGAGGGGCCGTACGAGCAGTACTTC.

The CDR3 reads CSVEGGGSGANVLTF. CDR3 coding DNA: TGCAGCGTTGAAGGCGGGGGTTCTGGGGCCAACGTCCTGACTTTC. This chain links TRBV29-1 with TRBJ2-6, with 7 bases aligning to TRBD2. This CDR3 spans 15 amino acids. The germline gives CDR1 SQVTM, CDR2 ANQGSEA. Unmatched junction bases numbered 1, after V lost 1 base and J lost 1 base.

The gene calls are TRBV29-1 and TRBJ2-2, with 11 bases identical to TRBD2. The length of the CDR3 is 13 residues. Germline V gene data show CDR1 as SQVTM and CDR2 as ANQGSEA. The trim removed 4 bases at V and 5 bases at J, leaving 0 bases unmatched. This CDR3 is CSVGLAGTGELFF. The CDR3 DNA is TGCAGCGTTGGACTAGCGGGAACCGGGGAGCTGTTTTTT.

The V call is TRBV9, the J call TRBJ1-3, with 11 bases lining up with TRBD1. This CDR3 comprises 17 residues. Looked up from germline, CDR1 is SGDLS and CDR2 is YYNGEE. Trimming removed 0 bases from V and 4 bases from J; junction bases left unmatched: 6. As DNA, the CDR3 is TGTGCCAGCAGCGTAGCTGGGACAGGGGGTGAAGGAAACACCATATATTTT. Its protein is CASSVAGTGGEGNTIYF.

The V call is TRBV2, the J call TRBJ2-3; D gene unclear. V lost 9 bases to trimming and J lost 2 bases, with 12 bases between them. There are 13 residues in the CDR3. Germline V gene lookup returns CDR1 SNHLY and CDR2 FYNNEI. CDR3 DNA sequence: TGTGCCAGTATAGGCGAGGTCACAGATACGCAGTATTTT. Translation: CASIGEVTDTQYF.

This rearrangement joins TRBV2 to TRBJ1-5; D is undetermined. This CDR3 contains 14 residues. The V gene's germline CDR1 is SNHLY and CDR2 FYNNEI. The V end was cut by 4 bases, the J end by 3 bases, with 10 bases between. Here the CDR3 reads CASSVMRYNQPQHF. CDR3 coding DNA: TGTGCCAGCAGTGTCATGAGGTACAATCAGCCCCAGCATTTT.

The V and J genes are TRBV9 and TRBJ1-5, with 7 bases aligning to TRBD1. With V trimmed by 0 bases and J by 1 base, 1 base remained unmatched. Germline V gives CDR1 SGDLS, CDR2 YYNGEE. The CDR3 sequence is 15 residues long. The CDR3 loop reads CASSVEGASNQPQHF. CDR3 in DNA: TGTGCCAGCAGCGTAGAGGGGGCAAGCAATCAGCCCCAGCATTTT.

The CDR3 is CASSDTGSSNSPLHF. The CDR3 DNA follows: TGTGCCAGCAGCGACACAGGGTCCTCCAATTCACCCCTCCACTTT. The rearrangement links TRBV2 to TRBJ1-6, with TRBD1 as a possible D gene (6 bases). Trimming cost V 6 bases and J 7 bases, with 16 bases left between them. Germline CDR1 is SNHLY and CDR2 is FYNNEI. The CDR3 covers 15 residues.

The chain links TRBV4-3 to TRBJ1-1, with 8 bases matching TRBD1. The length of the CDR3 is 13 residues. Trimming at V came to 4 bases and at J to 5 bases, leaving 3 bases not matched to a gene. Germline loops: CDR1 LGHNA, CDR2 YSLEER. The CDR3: CASSRDRRTEAFF. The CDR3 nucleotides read TGCGCCAGCAGCCGGGACAGGAGAACTGAAGCTTTCTTT.